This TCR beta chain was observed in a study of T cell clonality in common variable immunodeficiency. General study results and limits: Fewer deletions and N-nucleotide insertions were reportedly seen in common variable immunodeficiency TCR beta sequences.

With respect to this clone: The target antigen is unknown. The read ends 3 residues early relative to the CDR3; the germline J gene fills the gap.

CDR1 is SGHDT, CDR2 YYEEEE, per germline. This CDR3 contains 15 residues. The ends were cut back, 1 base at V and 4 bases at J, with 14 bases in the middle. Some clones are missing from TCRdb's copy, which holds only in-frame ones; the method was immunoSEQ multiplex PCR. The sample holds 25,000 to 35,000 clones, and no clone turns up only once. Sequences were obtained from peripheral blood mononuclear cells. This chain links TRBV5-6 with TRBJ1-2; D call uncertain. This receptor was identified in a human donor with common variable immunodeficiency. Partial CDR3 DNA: TGTGCCAGCAGCTTGAGAGAGCTTACTGCCTATGGC. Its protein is CASSLRELTAYG. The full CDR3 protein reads CASSLRELTAYGYTF.